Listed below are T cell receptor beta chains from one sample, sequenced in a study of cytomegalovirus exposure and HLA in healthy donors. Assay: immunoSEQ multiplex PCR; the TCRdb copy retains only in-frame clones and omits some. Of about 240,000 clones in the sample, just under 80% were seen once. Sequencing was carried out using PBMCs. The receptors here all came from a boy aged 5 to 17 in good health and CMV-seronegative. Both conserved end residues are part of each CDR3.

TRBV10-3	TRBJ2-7	CAISESRARGQQYF
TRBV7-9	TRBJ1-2	CASSLIGVGGYTF
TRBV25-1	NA	CASRSVSSYEQYF
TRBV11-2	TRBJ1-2	CASSAGTGGFHTF
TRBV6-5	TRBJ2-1	CASRSLAGEEQFF
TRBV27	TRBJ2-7	CASSLYSGTGLVSYEQYF
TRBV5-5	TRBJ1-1	CASSVKDRNTEAFF
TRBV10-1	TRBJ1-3	CASRDPGDSGNTIYF
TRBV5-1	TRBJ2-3	CASSPTSAPDTQYF
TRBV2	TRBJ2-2	CASSRGHTGELFF
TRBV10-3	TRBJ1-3	CAISELQGSGNTIYF
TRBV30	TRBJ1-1	CAWRNSMNTEAFF
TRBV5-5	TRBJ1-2	CASSLEGQATNYGYTF
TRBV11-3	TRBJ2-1	CASSLGQGSDGLIYNEQFF
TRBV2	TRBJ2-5	CASFNNRGRWEETQYF
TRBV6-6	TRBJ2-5	CASTKDRAEVETQYF
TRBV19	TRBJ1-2	CASRISAGDYGYTF
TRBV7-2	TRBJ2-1	CASSFKGEEWRQFF
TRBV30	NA	CAWSVGTGLAYEQYF
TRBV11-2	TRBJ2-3	CASSAQDTQYF
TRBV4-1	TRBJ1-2	CASSQGDRGFNGYTF
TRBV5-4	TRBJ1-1	CASSWEGQGNTEAFF
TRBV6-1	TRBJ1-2	CASSEQGKYGYTF
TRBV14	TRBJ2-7	CASSHRGRDEQYF
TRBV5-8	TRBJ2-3	CASSLARGLYTDTQYF
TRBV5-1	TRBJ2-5	CASSLQTALQETQYF
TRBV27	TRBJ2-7	CASSSRTGSYEQYF
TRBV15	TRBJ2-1	CAVKGRGLNEQFF
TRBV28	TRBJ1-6	CASSSNSYNSPLHF
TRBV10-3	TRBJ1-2	CAISESGNYGYTF
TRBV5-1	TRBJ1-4	CASSTGTEGEKLFF
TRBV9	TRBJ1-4	CASNKGGDEKLFF
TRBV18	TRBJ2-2	CASSLPKDRELTGELFF
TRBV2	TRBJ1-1	CASNVRAEGAEAFF
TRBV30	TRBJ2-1	CAWSVTGSSYNEQFF
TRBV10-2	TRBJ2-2	CASTVSAGVGELFF
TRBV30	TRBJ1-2	CAWSLDLMANYGYTF
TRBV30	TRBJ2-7	CAWSQSYEQYF
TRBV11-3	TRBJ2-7	CASSPRTSGGQYEQYF
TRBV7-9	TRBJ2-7	CASSLVEGIGEQYF
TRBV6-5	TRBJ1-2	CASSYLTGLQGYTF
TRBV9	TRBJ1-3	CASSAGLHSGNTIYF
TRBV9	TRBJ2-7	CASSVEPGPYEQYF
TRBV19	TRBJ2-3	CASSLRLAGGPHRTDTQYF
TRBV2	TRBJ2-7	CASGEGPLSSYEQYF
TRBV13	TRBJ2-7	CASSRQGSYEQYF
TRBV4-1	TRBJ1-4	CASSQAPGQVNEKLFF